The rows below give T cell receptor beta chains drawn from one sample of a study of cytomegalovirus exposure and HLA in healthy donors. The protocol was immunoSEQ multiplex PCR, while the TCRdb copy is restricted to in-frame clones and leaves out a portion. The repertoire holds around 210,000 clones, with roughly 78% as singletons. Input material: PBMCs. Every receptor here comes from a boy between 10 and 17 years old in good health and CMV-seronegative. The CDR3 runs from the conserved cysteine through the conserved F or W. The D gene is left open where the match is weak. Rows give clone size only sometimes, using once, few, many, or a class for an expanded clone.

.	.	TRBJ2-7	TRBV6-5	TGTGCCAGCAGTTACTCGCTAGCCGGCTACGAGCAGTACTTC	CASSYSLAGYEQYF
once	.	TRBJ2-1	TRBV5-5	TGTGCCAGCAGCTTCAGAGGATCGCGCAACAATGAGCAGTTCTTC	CASSFRGSRNNEQFF
.	.	TRBJ2-7	TRBV6-1	TGTGCCAGCAGTGATGCCAGGCTTAGCTCCTACGAGCAGTACTTC	CASSDARLSSYEQYF
.	TRBD2	TRBJ2-7	TRBV5-1	TGCGCCAGCAGCTTGGTTAGCGGGAGCCTCTACGAGCAGTACTTC	CASSLVSGSLYEQYF
.	.	TRBJ1-1	TRBV2	TGTGCCACAAACAGGGCTTGGCGCACTGAAGCTTTCTTT	CATNRAWRTEAFF
once	.	TRBJ1-6	TRBV7-3	TGTGCCAGCAGCCCTACAGGGCTTGATTCACCCCTCCACTTT	CASSPTGLDSPLHF
few	TRBD1	TRBJ1-2	TRBV29-1	TGCAGCGTAGAACCGGGACAGGGGACCTATGGCTACACCTTC	CSVEPGQGTYGYTF
once	.	TRBJ2-5	TRBV27	TGTGCCAGCAGTCGAAGGGGCCTCCCGGGAGAGACCCAGTACTTC	CASSRRGLPGETQYF
.	.	TRBJ2-3	TRBV18	TGTGCCAGCTCACCCCCACGCGGGGTGGGAGATACGCAGTATTTT	CASSPPRGVGDTQYF
.	TRBD1	TRBJ1-2	TRBV10-1	TGCGCCAGCAGTGAGACAGGGGTCCATGGCTACACCTTC	CASSETGVHGYTF
.	.	TRBJ1-2	TRBV27	TGTGCCAGCAGTTTCCACCCTTCGACAGTAATTGGCTACACCTTC	CASSFHPSTVIGYTF
.	TRBD1	TRBJ1-5	TRBV29-1	TGCAGCGCTAGGGACAGTGATCAGCCCCAGCATTTT	CSARDSDQPQHF
.	.	TRBJ2-7	TRBV11-3	TGTGCCAGCAGCTTATCGGGGGCCTACGAGCAGTACTTC	CASSLSGAYEQYF
.	TRBD1	TRBJ1-2	TRBV6-5	TGTGCCAGCAGCCTCGACAGGGGGGGCTACACCTTC	CASSLDRGGYTF
.	.	TRBJ2-1	TRBV5-1	TGCGCCAGCAGCTTGGGGGCCCAGGGCAATGAGCAGTTCTTC	CASSLGAQGNEQFF
.	TRBD1	TRBJ1-6	TRBV4-1	TGCGCCAGCAGCCAAGAGAAAGGTCGGGGACAGATCCTCGGCGGCTCACCCCTCCACTTT	CASSQEKGRGQILGGSPLHF
.	.	TRBJ2-7	TRBV4-1	TGCGCCAGCAGCCCCCCGAACCGGGACTTACCCTACGAGCAGTACTTC	CASSPPNRDLPYEQYF
.	TRBD1	TRBJ2-6	TRBV5-1	TGCGCCAGCCGACCGGGACAGGGGGCTTTTGGGGCCAACGTCCTGACTTTC	CASRPGQGAFGANVLTF
.	TRBD2	TRBJ2-1	TRBV29-1	TGCAGCGTTGAAGGGGTCGGGACTACGACCGATGAGCAGTTCTTC	CSVEGVGTTTDEQFF
.	.	TRBJ2-3	TRBV6-5	TGTGCCAGCAGTTTCCTAGCGTTCACGGATACGCAGTATTTT	CASSFLAFTDTQYF
.	.	TRBJ1-1	TRBV30	TGTGCCTGGAATGGAGGAAGGGCGCGGGTTAGTGAAGCTTTCTTT	CAWNGGRARVSEAFF
.	.	TRBJ2-5	TRBV11-3	TGTGCCAGCAGCTTCCTAGAGACCCAGTACTTC	CASSFLETQYF
.	TRBD1	TRBJ1-2	TRBV9	TGTGCCAGCAGCGAAAGACAGGGTCTATTAACCTTC	CASSERQGLLTF
few	.	TRBJ1-5	TRBV6-5	TGTGCCACCAGACGGGGGGGCCGTCAGCCCCAGCATTTT	CATRRGGRQPQHF
few	TRBD1	TRBJ2-7	TRBV6-6	TGTGCCAGCAGTTACGATGCAGGGGGAGTACACGAGCAGTACTTC	CASSYDAGGVHEQYF
.	.	TRBJ2-1	TRBV5-4	TGTGCCAGCAGCTTGGCTCTAGGGGGGGGGTGGGAGCAGTTCTTC	CASSLALGGGWEQFF
.	.	TRBJ1-3	TRBV5-6	TGTGCCAGCAGCTTGGCAGGGCAGGAACACACCATATATTTT	CASSLAGQEHTIYF
.	.	TRBJ1-5	TRBV5-1	TGCGCCAGCAGCTTGGCGGGGGTCGATCAGCCCCAGCATTTT	CASSLAGVDQPQHF
.	.	TRBJ1-4	TRBV5-4	TGTGCCAGCAGCTTGGAGCCGGTGTACAATGAAAAACTGTTTTTT	CASSLEPVYNEKLFF
once	.	TRBJ2-1	TRBV10-1	TGCGCCAGCAGTGAGTTCACTGCGAGGGAGCAGTTCTTC	CASSEFTAREQFF
once	TRBD1	TRBJ1-2	TRBV14	TGTGCCAGCAGCCAACGACAGGGGGATGGCTACACCTTC	CASSQRQGDGYTF
.	TRBD2	TRBJ2-7	TRBV25-1	TGTGCCAGCAGTGAATCTGAGCGGGAGGATCCTAGGTACTTC	CASSESEREDPRYF
.	TRBD2	TRBJ2-3	TRBV15	TGTGCCACCAGCCTAGGGACTAGCGGGGGGACAGATACGCAGTATTTT	CATSLGTSGGTDTQYF
.	.	TRBJ1-1	TRBV6-1	TGTGCCAGCAGTCTTTGGGACACCCAGGCCACTGAAGCTTTCTTT	CASSLWDTQATEAFF
.	.	TRBJ1-1	TRBV29-1	TGCAGCGTACTAATGACAGCGAACACTGAAGCTTTCTTT	CSVLMTANTEAFF
.	.	TRBJ1-2	TRBV4-2	TGTGCCAGCAGCCCCAGAGGGCTTGCCGGAGAATATGGCTACACCTTC	CASSPRGLAGEYGYTF
.	.	TRBJ1-4	TRBV29-1	TGCAGCGTTGTTAGTACTAATGAAAAACTGTTTTTT	CSVVSTNEKLFF
.	.	TRBJ2-7	TRBV5-4	TGTGCCAGCAGCGTGGACCGTTCCTACGAGCAGTACTTC	CASSVDRSYEQYF
.	.	TRBJ2-2	TRBV5-1	TGCGCCAGCAGCTTGAGGTCGGGTACGAACACCGGGGAGCTGTTTTTT	CASSLRSGTNTGELFF
.	.	TRBJ1-2	TRBV6-4	TGTGCCAGCAGTGACTCCAAGCGGGCGATCTATGGCTACACCTTC	CASSDSKRAIYGYTF
.	TRBD2	TRBJ2-7	TRBV27	TGTGCCAGCACCTTAGTGGGAACTAGCGGGGGCTATCCTACTAAGCAGTACTTC	CASTLVGTSGGYPTKQYF
.	.	TRBJ2-2	TRBV5-1	TGCGCCAGCAGCTTGGAAGGGGGAGAGCTGTTTTTT	CASSLEGGELFF